Presented here are 29 T cell receptor beta chains from one specimen sequenced in a study of blood T cells in healthy people across ages. Next came a second PCR, run for roughly 6 to 11 cycles, which used a sample-barcoded 5' primer along with a J-beta primer mix. TCRdb called the 5' RACE reads again in MiXCR, with one record for every CDR3 protein. The sample consists of about 1,800,000 distinct CDR3 sequences, 28% of them appearing once. Material for sequencing was blood. All receptors derive from a woman younger than 45 in good health.

This clonotype turned up a few times. This chain's CDR3 is CASSYSGTGSYNEQFF. In nucleotides, the CDR3 is TGTGCCAGCAGTTACTCGGGGACGGGCTCCTACAATGAGCAGTTCTTC. The genes are TRBV6-5 and TRBJ2-1; either TRBD1 or TRBD2 may supply D (5 bases each). Germline values: CDR1 MNHEY, CDR2 SVGAGI. The CDR3 runs to 16 residues. V shed 0 bases and J shed 0 bases, with 9 bases lying between them.

This clonotype came up once. It may be a read error: a sequence one base away is much more abundant. This chain links TRBV20-1 with TRBJ2-1; 10 positions agree with TRBD1. J was trimmed by 9 bases and V by 3 bases; bases with no gene match: 8. Germline V gene data show CDR1 as DFQATT and CDR2 as SNEGSKA (reference sequence). CDR3 length equals 14 residues. DNA of the CDR3: TGCAGTGCTAGCCGGACAGGGGGTTGGAGTGAGCAGTTCTTC. It is translated as CSASRTGGWSEQFF.

This clonotype was observed a few times. The chain has TRBV7-9 and TRBJ2-2, with 9 bases aligning to TRBD2. The V gene's germline CDR1 is SEHNR and CDR2 FQNEAQ (reference sequence). The J segment lost 4 bases and the V segment lost 11 bases, leaving 5 bases of the junction unmatched. This CDR3 is 13 amino acids long. CDR3 sequence: CAVSGSSTGELFF. CDR3 nucleotides: TGTGCCGTTAGCGGGAGTAGCACCGGGGAGCTGTTTTTT.

Concerning this clonotype: A far more abundant clone sits one base away, making this likely a read error. The chain links TRBV6-4 to TRBJ2-1; TRBD1 aligns across 9 bases. The CDR3 sequence is 14 residues long. Trimming at V came to 8 bases and at J to 6 bases, leaving 8 bases not matched to a gene. CDR1 is MRHNA, CDR2 SNTAGT, per germline. CDR3 sequence: CASPPGQGRNEQFF. CDR3 nucleotides: TGTGCCAGCCCCCCCGGACAGGGGCGCAATGAGCAGTTCTTC.

This clonotype was detected a few times. The chain carries TRBV20-1 and TRBJ1-2, with 7 nucleotides matching TRBD1. Germline CDR1 is DFQATT and CDR2 is SNEGSKA (reference sequence). This CDR3 spans 12 amino acids. With V trimmed by 3 bases and J by 7 bases, 5 bases remained unmatched. CDR3 in DNA: TGCAGTGCTAGCACAGGGGCGGGTGGCTACACCTTC. This sequence encodes CSASTGAGGYTF.

As to this clonotype: Likely a read error: the CDR3 ends without its conserved phenylalanine or tryptophan. The chain has TRBV29-1 and TRBJ1-2; no clear D gene. Germline CDR1 reads SQVTM; CDR2 reads ANQGSEA. This CDR3 spans 13 amino acids. Trimming pared 3 bases from V and 2 bases from J, leaving 10 bases between. The CDR3 nucleotides are TGCAGCGTTGAGCAGACCCTAAACTATGGCTACACCTTA. Translation: CSVEQTLNYGYTL.

The chain combines TRBV20-1 with TRBJ2-3; 8 bases align to TRBD1. V was pared by 4 bases and J by 6 bases, with 9 bases of the junction left unmatched. CDR3 length: 14 amino acids. The germline gives CDR1 DFQATT, CDR2 SNEGSKA (reference sequence). The CDR3 nucleotides read TGCAGTGCTATCGGACAGGGACGGAGGGATACGCAGTATTTT. This translates into CSAIGQGRRDTQYF.

This clonotype was picked up many times. This chain joins TRBV7-2 and TRBJ2-5; D may be TRBD2 (5 bases). V gave up 4 bases and J gave up 5 bases, with 11 bases separating them. Germline V CDR1 and CDR2: SGHTA, FQGNSA. The CDR3 runs 13 residues. The CDR3 sequence: CASSYTTGETQYF. DNA for the CDR3: TGTGCCAGCAGCTATACTACGGGGGAGACCCAGTACTTC.

This clonotype was counted only a few times. The rearrangement joins TRBV7-8 to TRBJ2-1, with 10 bases fitting TRBD2. CDR3 length: 15 residues. The germline CDR1 and CDR2 sequences are SGHVS and FQNEAQ. Trimming at V came to 1 base and at J to 10 bases, leaving 7 bases not matched to a gene. The CDR3 DNA follows: TGTGCCAGCAGCTTAGGGACAGCGGGAGGGGGGGAGCAGTTCTTC. Amino acids: CASSLGTAGGGEQFF.

This clonotype was seen repeatedly, ten times or more. V gene TRBV10-3 combines with J gene TRBJ2-3, with 9 bases lining up with TRBD2. Germline V gives CDR1 ENHRY, CDR2 SYGVKD. The CDR3 runs to 15 residues. The V and J ends lost 7 bases and 5 bases, in that order; junction bases with no gene match: 10. The CDR3 DNA reads TGTGCCATCAACCGGGCTAGCGGGATGAGAGATACGCAGTATTTT. This sequence encodes CAINRASGMRDTQYF.

This clonotype was seen ten or more times. The genes are TRBV20-1 and TRBJ2-7, with D hard to call. With 3 bases removed from V and 1 base from J, the gap between germline ends came to 7 bases. This CDR3 has 12 residues. Looked up from germline, CDR1 is DFQATT and CDR2 is SNEGSKA (reference sequence). Here the CDR3 DNA reads TGCAGTGCTAGCTCTGCTTCCTACGAGCAGTACTTC. Amino acid sequence: CSASSASYEQYF.

This clonotype was recorded a few times. This chain links TRBV28 with TRBJ2-3, with 8 nucleotides matching TRBD2. This CDR3 has 19 residues. V trimming: 1 base; J trimming: 0 bases; junction bases outside the gene matches: 12. In germline, CDR1 is MDHEN, CDR2 SYDVKM. CDR3 protein: CASSLSGLGIPASTDTQYF. The CDR3 DNA reads as TGTGCCAGCAGTTTATCGGGACTAGGAATTCCTGCTAGCACAGATACGCAGTATTTT.

The rearrangement links TRBV5-5 to TRBJ1-1; possibly TRBD1 for D (6 bases). Per the germline V gene, CDR1 is SGHKS and CDR2 is YYEKEE (reference sequence). The ends were cut back, 3 bases at V and 0 bases at J, with 15 bases in the middle. The CDR3 has 16 amino acids. Here the CDR3 DNA reads TGTGCCAGCAGCTGGGGGCCCCAAAAGATGAACACTGAAGCTTTCTTT. Translation gives CASSWGPQKMNTEAFF.

This chain links TRBV7-2 with TRBJ1-2; TRBD1 agrees at 7 bases. Germline V gene lookup returns CDR1 SGHTA and CDR2 FQGNSA. This CDR3 has 16 residues. V shed 2 bases, J shed 8 bases, and the junction held 14 bases outside the gene matches. CDR3 coding DNA: TGTGCCAGCAGCTTAAATGTTGGGACAGCAGGGAAGGGCTACACCTTC. It translates to CASSLNVGTAGKGYTF.

In its sample, this clonotype was seen many times. The genes are TRBV4-1 and TRBJ2-5, with 8 bases aligning to TRBD2. Looked up from germline, CDR1 is MGHRA and CDR2 is YSYEKL. Losses at the gene ends were 0 bases for V and 9 bases for J; bases not matched to a gene: 9. The CDR3 is made up of 15 amino acids. CDR3 nucleotides: TGCGCCAGCAGCCAAGATAAGGGACTAGTTCAGTCCCAGTACTTC. Protein sequence: CASSQDKGLVQSQYF.

Ten or more counts support this clonotype. V and J are TRBV6-5 and TRBJ2-6, with D possibly matching TRBD1 (5 bases). The germline V and J ends were trimmed by 2 bases and 2 bases, with 16 bases remaining between them. The CDR3 sequence is 18 residues long. The germline gives CDR1 MNHEY, CDR2 SVGAGI. The CDR3 loop is CASSYGTQGGTGANVLTF. CDR3 sequence (DNA): TGTGCCAGCAGTTACGGTACCCAGGGCGGCACTGGGGCCAACGTCCTGACTTTC.

This clonotype was counted once. The J gene is TRBJ2-3, the V gene TRBV3-1, with D perhaps assigned TRBD1 or TRBD2 (5 bases each). Trimming stripped 4 bases from V and 14 bases from J, with 16 bases between. Germline V gene lookup returns CDR1 LGHDT and CDR2 YNNKEL (reference sequence). The CDR3 extends over 12 amino acids. DNA of the CDR3: TGTGCCAGCAGCCCACCCGGGACCAAACGGTATTTT. It is translated as CASSPPGTKRYF.

The genes are TRBV20-1 and TRBJ1-6; a weak D match, TRBD1 (6 bases). The ends were cut back, 2 bases at V and 7 bases at J, with 15 bases in the middle. Germline CDR1 and CDR2: DFQATT and SNEGSKA (reference sequence). The CDR3 length is 15 residues. The CDR3 sequence is CSARSTQGTNSPLHF. The CDR3 DNA reads TGCAGTGCTAGATCAACACAGGGTACAAATTCACCCCTCCACTTT.

This clonotype was recorded at least ten times. The chain joins TRBV6-5 to TRBJ1-1; 10 bases agree with TRBD1. Germline V gives CDR1 MNHEY, CDR2 SVGAGI. Unmatched junction bases numbered 5, after V lost 10 bases and J lost 3 bases. The CDR3 length is 13 residues. CDR3 coding DNA: TGTGCCACCCGGACAGGGGGTTACACTGAAGCTTTCTTT. It is translated as CATRTGGYTEAFF.

This clonotype occurred many times. The J gene is TRBJ2-1, the V gene TRBV20-1, with no clear D. The V gene's germline CDR1 is DFQATT and CDR2 SNEGSKA (reference sequence). Trimming removed 0 bases from V and 4 bases from J, with 10 bases in between. CDR3 length equals 14 residues. CDR3 sequence reads: CSARDASLYNEQFF. The CDR3 bases are TGCAGTGCTAGAGATGCCAGTTTATACAATGAGCAGTTCTTC.

This clonotype was detected a few times. V is TRBV12-3 or TRBV12-4 and J is TRBJ2-5; no definite D call. With 7 bases removed from V and 3 bases from J, the gap between germline ends came to 15 bases. The CDR3 sequence is 14 residues long. The CDR3 DNA sequence: TGTGCCAGCAATCGCCTCCCAGAAGAAGAGACCCAGTACTTC. The encoded protein is CASNRLPEEETQYF.

This clonotype was picked up many times. The V and J genes are TRBV29-1 and TRBJ2-5; 7 nucleotides match TRBD2. There are 12 residues in the CDR3. Germline V gene data show CDR1 as SQVTM and CDR2 as ANQGSEA. V trimming: 7 bases; J trimming: 5 bases; junction bases outside the gene matches: 7. CDR3 protein: CSGRDGGETQYF. The CDR3 DNA is TGCAGCGGCCGAGACGGGGGGGAGACCCAGTACTTC.

This clonotype was observed a handful of times. The chain combines TRBV5-1 with TRBJ2-1, with 9 positions matching TRBD1. V gave up 0 bases and J gave up 8 bases; unmatched junction bases: 6. CDR3 length: 15 amino acids. Germline values: CDR1 SGHRS, CDR2 YFSETQ. The CDR3, as DNA: TGCGCCAGCAGCTTGGCGGGACAGGGAGTCTATGAGCAGTTCTTC. Translated: CASSLAGQGVYEQFF.

This clonotype was counted between two and nine times. This chain joins TRBV4-3 and TRBJ2-2; possible D gene TRBD2, 6 bases. Germline V gene sequence: CDR1 LGHNA, CDR2 YSLEER. The CDR3 consists of 16 residues. The V and J ends lost 1 base and 1 base respectively, with 10 bases between them. CDR3 residues: CASSQAGEMNTGELFF. Written as DNA, the CDR3 is TGCGCCAGCAGCCAAGCGGGGGAGATGAACACCGGGGAGCTGTTTTTT.

The chain combines TRBV7-9 with TRBJ2-1, with D possibly TRBD1 on 5 matching bases. The germline V gene has CDR1 SEHNR and CDR2 FQNEAQ (reference sequence). This CDR3 has 14 residues. V was shortened by 1 base and J by 5 bases, with 9 bases between the two germline ends. The CDR3 sequence is CASSLDQGHNEQFF. The CDR3 bases are TGTGCCAGCAGCTTAGACCAGGGCCACAATGAGCAGTTCTTC.

V usage is TRBV9 and J usage is TRBJ2-5; TRBD2 might be the D (5 bases). The CDR3 contains 15 residues. Trimming took off 0 bases at V and 2 bases at J, with 11 bases between the two ends. CDR1 is SGDLS and CDR2 is YYNGEE in the germline V gene. CDR3 protein: CASSVGGQQQETQYF. The DNA of the CDR3 is TGTGCCAGCAGCGTAGGCGGGCAGCAACAAGAGACCCAGTACTTC.

CDR3 DNA sequence: TGCAGTGCTAGAGGCCTAGCGGTCACCGGGGAGCTGTTTTTT. It encodes CSARGLAVTGELFF. The V and J genes are TRBV20-1 and TRBJ2-2; 7 nucleotides agree with TRBD2. This CDR3 has 14 amino acids. The germline gives CDR1 DFQATT, CDR2 SNEGSKA (reference sequence). With 1 base clipped from V and 4 bases from J, the junction kept 3 bases outside the gene matches.

Only a few counts were recorded for this clonotype. The chain recombines TRBV2 with TRBJ2-2, with 10 bases matching TRBD1. This CDR3 has 12 amino acids. Germline V CDR1 and CDR2: SNHLY, FYNNEI. The V gene end was trimmed by 4 bases and the J gene end by 12 bases; junction bases not matched to a gene: 2. CDR3 sequence reads: CASSVDRGQLFF. The DNA for the CDR3 is TGTGCCAGCAGTGTTGACAGGGGGCAGCTGTTTTTT.

The sample holds a few counts of this clonotype. This CDR3 reads CASSGPPGLYNEQFF. In DNA, the CDR3 is TGTGCCAGCAGCGGACCACCGGGGCTCTACAATGAGCAGTTCTTC. The chain links TRBV9 to TRBJ2-1; D is perhaps TRBD1 or TRBD2 (5 bases each). The CDR3 is 15 amino acids. Germline CDR1 SGDLS, CDR2 YYNGEE. The V gene lost 3 bases and the J gene lost 3 bases, with 13 bases spanning the gap.